A single sample gave rise to the 21 T cell receptor beta chains below, sequenced in a study of beta chain features in type 1 diabetes. These receptors' targets are unknown. The sequenced template was cDNA made from the entire isolated RNA. The protocol was immunoSEQ multiplex PCR, while the TCRdb copy is restricted to in-frame clones and leaves out a portion. The sample has 600,000 to 700,000 clones; around an eighth are singletons. Findings and limits, study-wide: Type 1 diabetes patients showed a moderate but significant shortening of TCRB CDR3s in all four CD4+ subsets.

The sequenced material came from naive CD4+ T cells from blood. The source is a man aged 25 to 40 with type 1 diabetes.

The V gene is TRBV7-2, the J gene TRBJ1-1; D is ambiguous. Deletions cut 5 bases from V and 0 bases from J, with 13 bases between. CDR1 is SGHTA and CDR2 is FQGNSA in the germline V gene. The CDR3 extends over 15 amino acids. CDR3 sequence (DNA): TGTGCCAGCAGCCTGGGCGGATCTATGAACACTGAAGCTTTCTTT. Translated: CASSLGGSMNTEAFF.

The table lists this clone with a few counts. The V call is TRBV19, the J call TRBJ1-1, with D hard to call. Germline CDR1 is LNHDA and CDR2 is SQIVND (reference sequence). This CDR3 is built from 13 residues. V was pared by 4 bases and J by 3 bases, with 9 bases between. Here the CDR3 reads CASSTNMDTEAFF. The CDR3 region has the DNA TGTGCCAGTAGTACAAACATGGACACTGAAGCTTTCTTT.

The chain couples TRBV19 to TRBJ1-2; a possible D gene is TRBD1 (5 bases). The V and J ends lost 8 bases and 3 bases respectively, with 13 bases between them. The length of the CDR3 is 13 residues. Germline V gives CDR1 LNHDA, CDR2 SQIVND (reference sequence). DNA for the CDR3: TGTGCCAGTGGCGTGGGGGGATACTATGGCTACACCTTC. Protein sequence: CASGVGGYYGYTF.

This chain links TRBV6-4 with TRBJ1-2; perhaps TRBD1 as D (6 bases). V was pared by 8 bases and J by 2 bases, with 15 bases between. This CDR3 has 14 amino acids. Germline loops: CDR1 MRHNA, CDR2 SNTAGT. CDR3 residues: CASPQGDHNYGYTF. CDR3 DNA sequence: TGTGCCAGCCCACAGGGAGACCACAACTATGGCTACACCTTC.

The rearrangement joins TRBV2 to TRBJ1-6; possibly TRBD1 for D (5 bases). Germline CDR1 reads SNHLY; CDR2 reads FYNNEI. V lost 6 bases to trimming and J lost 5 bases, with 20 bases between them. CDR3 size: 17 residues. This CDR3 reads CASRIRLGRADNSPLHF. The CDR3 region has the DNA TGTGCCAGCAGGATTAGATTGGGCAGGGCCGATAATTCACCCCTCCACTTT.

V and J are TRBV7-2 and TRBJ2-1, with 11 bases aligning to TRBD2. Looked up from germline, CDR1 is SGHTA and CDR2 is FQGNSA. V was pared by 5 bases and J by 4 bases, with 7 bases of the junction left unmatched. The length of the CDR3 is 16 residues. The CDR3 sequence is CASSIPLAGGYNEQFF. The CDR3 coding sequence is TGTGCCAGCAGCATCCCCCTAGCGGGGGGATACAATGAGCAGTTCTTC.

V usage is TRBV15 and J usage is TRBJ1-1; no definite D call. The germline gives CDR1 LNHNV, CDR2 YYDKDF (reference sequence). V was trimmed by 4 bases and J by 0 bases, leaving 12 bases between them. The CDR3 runs 15 residues. In DNA form, the CDR3 reads TGTGCCACCAGCACTTCGAGGTGGTTGAACACTGAAGCTTTCTTT. It is translated as CATSTSRWLNTEAFF.

This clone came up a few times. The genes are TRBV28 and TRBJ2-7; D perhaps matches TRBD2 (5 bases). The CDR3 runs 14 residues. CDR1 and CDR2 from the germline V gene are MDHEN and SYDVKM. The V end lost 1 base, the J end lost 2 bases, and 9 bases lay between the germline ends. The CDR3 DNA reads TGTGCCAGCAGTTTATCCGGGGAACCCTACGAGCAGTACTTC. This sequence encodes CASSLSGEPYEQYF. The whole variable domain, filled in from reference TRBV28 and TRBJ2-7, reads DVKVTQSSRYLVKRTGEKVFLECVQDMDHENMFWYRQDPGLGLRLIYFSYDVKMKEKGDIPEGYSVSREKKERFSLILESASTNQTSMYLCASSLSGEPYEQYFGPGTRLTVT.

This clone was observed a few times. This chain connects TRBV19 to TRBJ1-2, with D unclear. Between the trimmed V and J ends, which lost 4 bases and 2 bases, there was a span of 2 bases. There are 11 residues in the CDR3. CDR1 and CDR2 (germline): LNHDA, SQIVND (reference sequence). The CDR3 DNA reads TGTGCCAGTAGTAAGAACTATGGCTACACCTTC. Encoded protein: CASSKNYGYTF.

The chain employs TRBV29-1 and TRBJ2-6, with TRBD1 matching over 10 bases. From germline, CDR1 is SQVTM and CDR2 ANQGSEA. V shed 5 bases and J 3 bases; nucleotides not matched to a gene: 7. CDR3 length equals 16 residues. The CDR3 loop reads CSVPDRGFLGANVLTF. The CDR3 DNA follows: TGCAGCGTTCCGGACAGGGGGTTCCTTGGGGCCAACGTCCTGACTTTC.

The J gene is TRBJ2-3, the V gene TRBV19; D is unresolved. Trimming left V 6 bases short and J 5 bases short, with 9 bases between. Germline values: CDR1 LNHDA, CDR2 SQIVND (reference sequence). The CDR3 has 12 amino acids. CDR3 sequence (DNA): TGTGCCAGTAGCCGGACGGAAGATACGCAGTATTTT. Protein product: CASSRTEDTQYF.

The genes are TRBV7-9 and TRBJ2-3, with D uncertain. The germline V and J ends were trimmed by 1 base and 0 bases, with 20 bases remaining between them. The CDR3 runs 19 residues. CDR1 is SEHNR and CDR2 is FQNEAQ in the germline V gene (reference sequence). The CDR3 region is CASSLGFQSGRSSTDTQYF. The CDR3, as DNA: TGTGCCAGCAGCTTAGGTTTCCAGTCGGGCAGATCTAGCACAGATACGCAGTATTTT. Looking up the rest from reference TRBV7-9 and TRBJ2-3 gives the full variable domain: DTGVSQNPRHKITKRGQNVTFRCDPISEHNRLYWYRQTLGQGPEFLTYFQNEAQLEKSRLLSDRFSAERPKGSFSTLEIQRTEQGDSAMYLCASSLGFQSGRSSTDTQYFGPGTRLTVL.

The gene calls are TRBV11-2 and TRBJ2-2; D may be TRBD1 (5 bases). CDR1 is SGHAT and CDR2 is FQNNGV in the germline V gene. V dropped 6 bases and J dropped 1 base, with 9 bases sitting between them. CDR3 size: 14 residues. The CDR3 loop reads CASRIQGNTGELFF. CDR3 nucleotides: TGTGCCAGCAGAATCCAGGGGAACACCGGGGAGCTGTTTTTT. Full variable domain (outside the CDR3, taken from reference TRBV11-2 and TRBJ2-2): EAGVAQSPRYKIIEKRQSVAFWCNPISGHATLYWYQQILGQGPKLLIQFQNNGVVDDSQLPKDRFSAERLKGVDSTLKIQPAKLEDSAVYLCASRIQGNTGELFFGEGSRLTVL.

There are a few counts of this clone. The J gene is TRBJ1-5, the V gene TRBV28, with no clear D. The V gene's germline CDR1 is MDHEN and CDR2 SYDVKM. Trimming left V 10 bases short and J 3 bases short, with 13 bases between. CDR3 length equals 13 residues. The CDR3 coding sequence is TGTGCCACCTGGACGGGGATCAATCAGCCCCAGCATTTT. Amino acids: CATWTGINQPQHF. Full variable domain (rest looked up from reference TRBV28 and TRBJ1-5): DVKVTQSSRYLVKRTGEKVFLECVQDMDHENMFWYRQDPGLGLRLIYFSYDVKMKEKGDIPEGYSVSREKKERFSLILESASTNQTSMYLCATWTGINQPQHFGDGTRLSIL.

This clone came up a few times. The rearrangement joins TRBV5-1 to TRBJ2-1; a weak D match, TRBD1 (5 bases). Deletions cut 0 bases from V and 3 bases from J, with 7 bases between. The CDR3 loop spans 14 amino acids. Germline values: CDR1 SGHRS, CDR2 YFSETQ. Here the CDR3 DNA reads TGCGCCAGCAGCTTGGGACAGATCTACAATGAGCAGTTCTTC. Translation gives CASSLGQIYNEQFF.

This clone showed up just a few times. This chain connects TRBV4-3 to TRBJ2-6; D might be TRBD1 (6 bases). The germline V and J ends were trimmed by 5 bases and 4 bases, with 21 bases remaining between them. Looked up from germline, CDR1 is LGHNA and CDR2 is YSLEER. CDR3 size: 18 residues. The CDR3 protein is CASSKPGTQGFGANVLTF. CDR3 nucleotide sequence: TGCGCCAGCAGCAAACCCGGGACACAGGGTTTCGGGGCCAACGTCCTGACTTTC.

This clone turned up a few times. The V call is TRBV2, the J call TRBJ2-7, with D unclear. Trimming removed 7 bases from V and 3 bases from J, with 13 bases in between. The CDR3 runs 13 residues. CDR1 and CDR2 (germline): SNHLY, FYNNEI. CDR3 coding DNA: TGTGCCAGCACCGTGGAATCGGTCTACGAGCAGTACTTC. Amino acids: CASTVESVYEQYF.

This chain links TRBV5-1 with TRBJ1-2; possibly TRBD1 for D (6 bases). The germline CDR1 and CDR2 sequences are SGHRS and YFSETQ. The germline V and J ends were trimmed by 3 bases and 1 base, with 10 bases remaining between them. This CDR3 has 14 amino acids. The CDR3 sequence is CASSSDSNNYGYTF. The DNA of the CDR3 is TGCGCCAGCAGCTCGGACAGTAATAACTATGGCTACACCTTC. Using reference TRBV5-1 and TRBJ1-2 for the parts outside the CDR3, the full variable domain is KAGVTQTPRYLIKTRGQQVTLSCSPISGHRSVSWYQQTPGQGLQFLFEYFSETQRNKGNFPGRFSGRQFSNSRSEMNVSTLELGDSALYLCASSSDSNNYGYTFGSGTRLTVV.

This clone was detected a few times. V is TRBV28 and J is TRBJ2-3; 11 bases agree with TRBD2. Unmatched junction bases numbered 3, after V lost 8 bases and J lost 2 bases. CDR1 and CDR2 (germline): MDHEN, SYDVKM. The CDR3 covers 14 residues. CDR3 nucleotides: TGTGCCAGCTCTAGCGGGGGGACCACAGATACGCAGTATTTT. Its protein product is CASSSGGTTDTQYF.

In this sample, this clone turned up a few times. The J gene is TRBJ2-6, the V gene TRBV9; TRBD1 might be the D (5 bases). The V gene's germline CDR1 is SGDLS and CDR2 YYNGEE. V lost 7 bases to trimming and J lost 1 base, with 12 bases between them. The CDR3 extends over 15 amino acids. CDR3 DNA sequence: TGTGCCAGCGATTTATCAGGGTCTGGGGCCAACGTCCTGACTTTC. Protein: CASDLSGSGANVLTF.

On this clone: A much larger clone lies one base from this, so it may be a read error. The J gene is TRBJ2-1, the V gene TRBV7-2; D is undetermined. Germline-derived CDR1 and CDR2 are SGHTA and FQGNSA. CDR3 length: 11 residues. The ends were cut back, 2 bases at V and 9 bases at J, with 5 bases in the middle. The DNA for the CDR3 is TGTGCCAGCAGCTTATGGGGTGAGCAGTTCTTC. Translated, it gives CASSLWGEQFF.